A selection of T cell receptor beta chains follows, all from one sample in a study of shared clonotypes between healthy human individuals. Profiling relied on immunoSEQ multiplex PCR, and the TCRdb table lists in-frame clones only, not all of them. The table records some 650,000 clones, 97% of them present only once. The specimen was naive CD4+ T cells sorted from blood. The receptor set was obtained from a woman in her thirties in good health. CDR3s leave out the opening cysteine and the closing phenylalanine or tryptophan. A D gene is named only where the DNA matches it firmly.

D gene	V gene	J gene	CDR3 protein
TRBD1	TRBV2	TRBJ1-1	ASGSGGTEAF
TRBD1	TRBV5-5	TRBJ1-4	ASSLTGTVEKLF
NA	TRBV6-1	TRBJ2-7	ASSEDRDSYEQY
NA	TRBV6-5	TRBJ1-2	ASSQGTANYGYT
NA	TRBV28	TRBJ1-1	ASSPPHRNTEAF
TRBD1	TRBV28	TRBJ1-5	ASSSGQGSQPQH
TRBD1	TRBV7-9	TRBJ1-5	ASSSGTGDSNQPQH
TRBD2	TRBV9	TRBJ2-3	ASSVARILASGTDTQY
TRBD2	TRBV28	TRBJ2-7	ASSLIAGSPYEQY
NA	TRBV5-6	TRBJ2-7	ASSLNEYGEQY
NA	TRBV6-5	TRBJ2-6	ASSYGGTGANVLT
NA	TRBV4-2	TRBJ2-1	ASSQDRSGAREQF
NA	TRBV6-5	TRBJ1-1	ASRQPKPGYTEAF
NA	TRBV19	TRBJ2-3	ASSIASTYTDTQY
TRBD1	TRBV11-2	TRBJ2-2	ASSLDLDRAHTGELF
TRBD2	TRBV5-4	TRBJ2-5	ASSLEISGKQTQY
NA	TRBV27	TRBJ1-2	ASRGVTGFFYGYT
TRBD1	TRBV2	TRBJ1-2	ASSEGGTGRGYGYT